The 2 T cell receptor beta chains presented below share a single source sample, sequenced in a study of blood T cells in healthy people across ages. The use of a sample-barcoded 5' primer and a J-beta primer mix characterized a second PCR of roughly 6 to 11 cycles. TCRdb reprocessed the 5' RACE reads via MiXCR and lists one record per CDR3 protein. The top ten hold less than 25% of the sample, which has some 700,000 distinct CDR3 sequences, more than 40% seen once. The sequenced sample consisted of blood. All receptors come from a woman aged 55 to 70 in good health.

This clonotype was found a few times. V gene TRBV6-5 combines with J gene TRBJ2-3, with TRBD2 as a possible D gene (6 bases). Germline V gene data show CDR1 as MNHEY and CDR2 as SVGAGI. The V end lost 9 bases, the J end lost 4 bases, and 14 bases lay between the germline ends. This CDR3 contains 13 residues. CDR3 loop: CASAGGKPDTQYF. In DNA, the CDR3 is TGTGCCAGTGCCGGGGGAAAACCAGATACGCAGTATTTT.

This clonotype has more than one count but fewer than ten. This chain joins TRBV28 and TRBJ1-2; tentative D call: TRBD1 (6 bases). V was pared by 2 bases and J by 2 bases, with 12 bases between. CDR3 length: 15 residues. Germline values: CDR1 MDHEN, CDR2 SYDVKM. The CDR3 region is CASSLPSQGNYGYTF. As DNA, the CDR3 is TGTGCCAGCAGTTTACCGAGCCAGGGGAACTATGGCTACACCTTC.